This T cell receptor (beta chain) came from a study of blood T cell repertoires in COVID-19. Trimming took 0 bases from V and 1 from J, leaving 6 bases between them. The CDR3 covers 14 residues. Per the germline V gene, CDR1 is SGHAT and CDR2 is FQNNGV. Clones were read by immunoSEQ multiplex PCR, and TCRdb kept only the in-frame ones, dropping some. There are 270,000 or so clones in the sample; roughly 90% occur only once, and 0.94% lies in the top ten. Material: peripheral blood. The chain has TRBV11-2 and TRBJ1-1; D call uncertain. The receptor was isolated from a woman between 35 and 50 years old who had recovered from COVID-19. The CDR3 region is CASSLDPGNTEAFF. The CDR3 nucleotides read TGTGCCAGCAGCTTAGATCCAGGGAACACTGAAGCTTTCTTT.